This T cell receptor (beta chain) is drawn from a study of human T cells and chemical hapten exposure (dated by TCRdb to the early 2020s). For context, the study as a whole: For sensitization, 2% DPC in acetone was applied to a roughly 2 cm by roughly 2 cm area of upper inner arm skin. Weekly therapeutic DPC doses were additionally applied to the scalp of patients throughout the roughly 23-week study period. Patch testing was performed on the upper back with Finn chambers containing 0.01% DPC, and the patch tests were scored after 6 days according to International Contact Dermatitis Research Group standards. Alopecia areata with under or over 50% scalp involvement, alopecia totalis and alopecia universalis were represented in the patient cohort, which was mostly female. Libraries were combined into a pool for sequencing, and differences in TCR yield between samples came mainly from small differences in library volumes within the pool. In alopecia patients, the study followed how the peripheral blood TCR repertoire changed in vivo over primary and secondary sensitization to diphenylcyclopropenone (DPC), a hapten. Blood samples were taken from patients before sensitization (week 0) and then at 2, 6 and about 24 weeks after DPC sensitization. About 28 alopecia patients gave blood for TCR sequencing at one to four time points (pre-sensitization, 2, 6 and 24 weeks). The investigation overall reported the following: Repeated subsampling changed both the strength of the expansion versus patch-test correlation and the threshold at which that correlation became significant. Alopecia, a presumed autoimmune disease, was present in all patients, so the immune response of the patients might differ from that of healthy individuals. No change with DPC sensitization was found in the number of TCRs above 1 in 1000 frequency, and no evidence of global repertoire structure alterations was found. Patch test score was positively correlated with the number of PT1 expanded TCRs, with significance at thresholds 8, 16 and 32 but not at 4. Expanded TCRs formed significantly more large CDR3 similarity clusters than pre-sensitization or healthy control sets, consistent with antigen-driven responses.

Receptors were amplified or captured by RACE. The reads were generated on a NextSeq 500. During library preparation, unique molecular identifiers were attached to individual cDNA molecules so that TCRs could be counted in a quantitative, reproducible way. For every blood RNA sample, sequencing covered both the TCR alpha and TCR beta chains. The study's own analysis went as follows. The median number of TCRs per sample was some 100,000, ranging from about 23,224 to 700,000. V, J and CDR3 annotation of the TCR reads was carried out using the Decombinator software suite. For the PS versus PT1 abundance plots, all samples were subsampled to the same number of TCRs (28,000). Expanded TCRs were defined as absent before sensitization and observed at least eight times at the 2-week time point. TCRdb trimmed public reads at Q25 via fastp, called clones via MiXCR and kept in-frame beta chains. Rows merge per CDR3 protein into single entries with the most common DNA and genes. V and J calls and clone size were set by TCRdb, not the authors. The sample contains approximately 70,000 distinct CDR3 sequences, 9.8% of them found a single time. The ten top clones hold 2.5% to 3.5% of the sample.

From the cysteine through the phenylalanine, the CDR3 covers 11 amino acids. Only the CDR3 DNA stays, 33 bases, in frame from base 1. Reading the germline V gene (reference sequence) gives CDR1 GTSNPN and CDR2 SVGIG. Trimming removed 8 bases from V and 6 bases from J, leaving 14 bases between the germline ends. Interpreted using the paper, the time point label stands for: patch test 1, 2 weeks after DPC sensitization. The sample's treatment or condition, from its label and the paper: therapeutic diphenylcyclopropenone sensitization with weekly scalp DPC. Blood at each patch-test visit was drawn before the patch test was applied. Patients were eligible if aged 18 to 70, diagnosed with alopecia and judged suitable for DPC therapy, and pregnant patients were excluded. Total RNA was extracted from unfractionated whole blood collected in Tempus Blood RNA tubes. This clonotype was seen at least ten times. Its specific antigen is unknown. The sample holds no much larger clone one base away, and base qualities are not on file.

The clonotype was recovered from a woman between 40 and 55 years old with alopecia areata. Some clones in this sample may be carry-over from other donors' samples. The starting material was whole blood, obtained in connection with sensitization to the hapten diphenylcyclopropenone (DPC). The chain joins TRBV30 to TRBJ2-7; the D gene cannot be resolved reliably. The CDR3 protein: CAGDLGREQYF. The bases are TGTGCCGGAGATTTGGGTCGCGAGCAGTACTTC.